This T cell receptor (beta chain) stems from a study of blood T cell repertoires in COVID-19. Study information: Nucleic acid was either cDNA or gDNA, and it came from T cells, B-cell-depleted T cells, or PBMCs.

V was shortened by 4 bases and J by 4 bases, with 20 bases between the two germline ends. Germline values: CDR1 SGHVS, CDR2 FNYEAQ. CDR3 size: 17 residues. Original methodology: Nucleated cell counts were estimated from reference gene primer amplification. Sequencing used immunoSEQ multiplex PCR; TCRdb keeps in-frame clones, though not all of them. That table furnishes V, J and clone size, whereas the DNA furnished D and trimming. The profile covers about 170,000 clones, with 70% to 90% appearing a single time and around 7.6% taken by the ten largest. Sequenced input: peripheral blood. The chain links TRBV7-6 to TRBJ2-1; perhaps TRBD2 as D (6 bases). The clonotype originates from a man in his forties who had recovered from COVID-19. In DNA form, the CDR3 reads TGTGCCAGCAGCTCCCCCGATAGGCTAGCGAATTACAATGAGCAGTTCTTC. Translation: CASSSPDRLANYNEQFF.